What follows are 5 T cell receptor beta chains derived from one specimen sequenced in a study of T cell responses to AZD1222 COVID-19 vaccine. This table comes from immunoSEQ multiplex PCR, and its TCRdb copy is limited to in-frame clones, with some not included. This sample carries 60,000 to 90,000 clones, over 75% of them seen once, and the ten largest clones take around 20%. Sequences were derived from peripheral blood, sampled 28 days after the second AZD1222 dose. The receptors here all came from an adult who received the AZD1222 COVID-19 vaccine.

This clone was detected only a few times. This chain uses TRBV21-1 with TRBJ1-2; the D call TRBD1 from the table was never checked on the DNA. TRBV21-1 is noted as a pseudogene. The CDR3 loop spans 14 amino acids. CDR3 amino acids: CASNHRGKNYGYTF. CDR3 nucleotides: TGTGCCAGCAACCACAGGGGTAAGAACTATGGCTACACCTTC.

The rearrangement links TRBV5-4 to TRBJ2-4, with D uncertain. Germline V gene lookup returns CDR1 SGHNT and CDR2 YYREEE (reference sequence). The germline V and J ends were trimmed by 0 bases and 4 bases, with 8 bases remaining between them. The CDR3 consists of 14 residues. CDR3 residues: CASSLASVKNIQYF. The CDR3 nucleotides read TGTGCCAGCAGCTTGGCCAGCGTTAAAAACATTCAGTACTTC.

The rearrangement joins TRBV30 to TRBJ2-5; 8 positions agree with TRBD1. There are 12 residues in the CDR3. V dropped 2 bases and J dropped 5; count of bases not matched to a gene: 1. Germline V gene sequence: CDR1 GTSNPN, CDR2 SVGIG (reference sequence). DNA of the CDR3: TGTGCCTGGAGTCGGGACAGGGAGACCCAGTACTTC. Encoded protein: CAWSRDRETQYF.

About this clone: An end of the junction differs from the germline gene, which may be a read error. The CDR3 protein is CASSLELGTEAFF. CDR3 nucleotide sequence: TGTGCTAGCAGCTTAGAATTGGGCACTGAAGCTTTCTTT. The J gene is TRBJ1-1, the V gene TRBV7-7; no clear D. CDR3 length: 13 residues. Germline CDR1 and CDR2: SSHAT and FNYEAQ (reference sequence).

This chain joins TRBV19 and TRBJ1-2; unclear D gene. Germline CDR1 LNHDA, CDR2 SQIVND (reference sequence). The CDR3 sequence is 12 residues long. Trimming pared 4 bases from V and 8 bases from J, leaving 11 bases between. The CDR3 nucleotides read TGTGCCAGTAGTAACCCCGGCCAGGGCTACACCTTC. Its protein product is CASSNPGQGYTF.